The rows below give T cell receptor beta chains drawn from one sample of a study of shared clonotypes between healthy human individuals. TCRdb's table, derived via immunoSEQ multiplex PCR, lists solely in-frame clones and lacks some. Of around 2,000,000 clones in the sample, 85% to 95% were seen once. The material sequenced was naive CD8+ T cells from PBMCs. Receptor source: a young man in good health. Some clones in this sample may be carry-over from other donors' samples. Both conserved end residues are part of each CDR3. A D gene is named only where the DNA matches it firmly. Clone size is not always given. Where it is, it says once, few, many or a class for expanded clones.

D gene: TRBD2
J gene: TRBJ2-7
clone size: once
CDR3 length: 14
V gene: TRBV27
CDR3 protein: CASSFRTSDYEQYF
CDR3 DNA: TGTGCCAGCAGTTTTAGGACTAGCGACTACGAGCAGTACTTC

D gene: .
J gene: TRBJ2-7
clone size: .
CDR3 length: 15
V gene: TRBV28
CDR3 protein: CASSFYGPGTYEQYF
CDR3 DNA: TGTGCCAGCAGTTTTTACGGTCCAGGGACCTACGAGCAGTACTTC

D gene: .
J gene: TRBJ2-2
clone size: .
CDR3 length: 12
V gene: TRBV9
CDR3 protein: CASSLRTGELFF
CDR3 DNA: TGTGCCAGCAGCCTACGGACCGGGGAGCTGTTTTTT

D gene: .
J gene: TRBJ2-7
clone size: .
CDR3 length: 13
V gene: TRBV27
CDR3 protein: CASSLGYSYEQYF
CDR3 DNA: TGTGCCAGCAGTCTGGGTTACTCCTACGAGCAGTACTTC

D gene: .
J gene: TRBJ2-7
clone size: .
CDR3 length: 17
V gene: TRBV6-1
CDR3 protein: CASSERSTVALSYEQYF
CDR3 DNA: TGTGCCAGCAGTGAACGCTCGACAGTGGCCCTCTCCTACGAGCAGTACTTC

D gene: TRBD1
J gene: TRBJ2-3
clone size: .
CDR3 length: 17
V gene: TRBV25-1
CDR3 protein: CASSVFTGGGITDTQYF
CDR3 DNA: TGTGCCAGCAGTGTATTTACAGGGGGCGGCATCACAGATACGCAGTATTTT

D gene: .
J gene: TRBJ2-7
clone size: .
CDR3 length: 15
V gene: TRBV7-9
CDR3 protein: CASSNERGGNYEQYF
CDR3 DNA: TGTGCCAGCAGCAATGAAAGGGGAGGCAACTACGAGCAGTACTTC

D gene: .
J gene: TRBJ1-1
clone size: .
CDR3 length: 11
V gene: TRBV19
CDR3 protein: CASRRGTEAFF
CDR3 DNA: TGTGCCAGTAGGAGGGGCACTGAAGCTTTCTTT

D gene: .
J gene: TRBJ2-7
clone size: .
CDR3 length: 12
V gene: TRBV6-5
CDR3 protein: CASWGGYDEQYF
CDR3 DNA: TGTGCCAGTTGGGGTGGCTATGACGAGCAGTACTTC

D gene: .
J gene: TRBJ2-5
clone size: .
CDR3 length: 14
V gene: TRBV4-1
CDR3 protein: CASSQYNPQETQYF
CDR3 DNA: TGCGCCAGCAGCCAATACAACCCCCAAGAGACCCAGTACTTC

D gene: .
J gene: TRBJ1-2
clone size: .
CDR3 length: 17
V gene: TRBV14
CDR3 protein: CASSAGTKVGPGNGYTF
CDR3 DNA: TGTGCCAGCAGCGCCGGGACGAAGGTTGGTCCGGGAAATGGCTACACCTTC

D gene: TRBD2
J gene: TRBJ2-7
clone size: .
CDR3 length: 13
V gene: TRBV11-2
CDR3 protein: CASSAGTSYEQYF
CDR3 DNA: TGTGCCAGCAGCGCCGGGACTAGCTACGAGCAGTACTTC

D gene: .
J gene: TRBJ1-2
clone size: .
CDR3 length: 11
V gene: TRBV30
CDR3 protein: CAWSWSYGYTF
CDR3 DNA: TGTGCCTGGAGTTGGTCTTATGGCTACACCTTC

D gene: .
J gene: TRBJ2-3
clone size: .
CDR3 length: 11
V gene: TRBV27
CDR3 protein: CASRYTDTQYF
CDR3 DNA: TGTGCCAGCAGATACACAGATACGCAGTATTTT

D gene: TRBD1
J gene: TRBJ2-3
clone size: .
CDR3 length: 15
V gene: TRBV4-1
CDR3 protein: CASSQVGPGGDTQYF
CDR3 DNA: TGCGCCAGCAGCCAAGTAGGCCCAGGGGGAGATACGCAGTATTTT

D gene: .
J gene: TRBJ2-7
clone size: .
CDR3 length: 10
V gene: TRBV25-1
CDR3 protein: CASGSYEQYF
CDR3 DNA: TGTGCCAGCGGAAGCTACGAGCAGTACTTC

D gene: .
J gene: TRBJ1-1
clone size: .
CDR3 length: 12
V gene: TRBV19
CDR3 protein: CASTDSLAEAFF
CDR3 DNA: TGTGCCAGTACGGACAGCCTTGCTGAAGCTTTCTTT

D gene: .
J gene: TRBJ2-7
clone size: .
CDR3 length: 14
V gene: TRBV19
CDR3 protein: CASSVRDGSYEQYF
CDR3 DNA: TGTGCCAGTAGTGTCCGGGACGGCTCCTACGAGCAGTACTTC

D gene: .
J gene: TRBJ2-7
clone size: .
CDR3 length: 16
V gene: TRBV6-5
CDR3 protein: CASSYSSGFRAYEQYF
CDR3 DNA: TGTGCCAGCAGTTACTCGTCAGGCTTCAGGGCTTACGAGCAGTACTTC

D gene: .
J gene: TRBJ1-4
clone size: .
CDR3 length: 14
V gene: TRBV19
CDR3 protein: CASSMEPDLRGLFF
CDR3 DNA: TGTGCCAGTAGTATGGAGCCTGATCTCAGGGGACTGTTTTTT

D gene: TRBD2
J gene: TRBJ2-5
clone size: .
CDR3 length: 16
V gene: TRBV7-9
CDR3 protein: CASSLAPSGPQETQYF
CDR3 DNA: TGTGCCAGCAGCTTAGCCCCTAGCGGGCCTCAAGAGACCCAGTACTTC

D gene: .
J gene: TRBJ2-7
clone size: .
CDR3 length: 15
V gene: TRBV4-3
CDR3 protein: CASSQENGKYYEQYF
CDR3 DNA: TGCGCCAGCAGCCAAGAGAATGGGAAATACTACGAGCAGTACTTC

D gene: .
J gene: TRBJ1-4
clone size: .
CDR3 length: 14
V gene: TRBV15
CDR3 protein: CATSRGGSNEKLFF
CDR3 DNA: TGTGCCACCAGCAGAGGGGGATCTAATGAAAAACTGTTTTTT

D gene: .
J gene: TRBJ2-3
clone size: .
CDR3 length: 15
V gene: TRBV2
CDR3 protein: CASSVGPGGTDTQYF
CDR3 DNA: TGTGCCAGCAGTGTGGGCCCAGGGGGGACAGATACGCAGTATTTT

D gene: TRBD2
J gene: TRBJ2-2
clone size: .
CDR3 length: 17
V gene: TRBV5-1
CDR3 protein: CASSFFLTSGNTGELFF
CDR3 DNA: TGCGCCAGCAGCTTCTTCCTGACTAGCGGGAACACCGGGGAGCTGTTTTTT

D gene: .
J gene: TRBJ2-7
clone size: once
CDR3 length: 14
V gene: TRBV30
CDR3 protein: CAWGREIHTYEQYF
CDR3 DNA: TGTGCCTGGGGTCGAGAGATCCATACCTACGAGCAGTACTTC

D gene: .
J gene: TRBJ2-2
clone size: .
CDR3 length: 17
V gene: TRBV7-2
CDR3 protein: CASSPRQQIMNTGELFF
CDR3 DNA: TGTGCCAGCAGTCCAAGACAGCAGATCATGAACACCGGGGAGCTGTTTTTT

D gene: .
J gene: TRBJ2-7
clone size: .
CDR3 length: 15
V gene: TRBV4-1
CDR3 protein: CASSQGPGPSYEQYF
CDR3 DNA: TGCGCCAGCAGCCAAGGTCCGGGCCCCTCCTACGAGCAGTACTTC

D gene: .
J gene: TRBJ1-2
clone size: .
CDR3 length: 15
V gene: TRBV29-1
CDR3 protein: CSAIIHSSDTDGYTF
CDR3 DNA: TGCAGCGCCATAATTCACTCCTCGGACACCGATGGCTACACCTTC

D gene: TRBD2
J gene: TRBJ2-1
clone size: .
CDR3 length: 16
V gene: TRBV7-9
CDR3 protein: CASSLARGISYNEQFF
CDR3 DNA: TGTGCCAGCAGCTTAGCGCGGGGGATCTCCTACAATGAGCAGTTCTTC

D gene: .
J gene: TRBJ1-1
clone size: .
CDR3 length: 12
V gene: TRBV29-1
CDR3 protein: CSVETLNTEAFF
CDR3 DNA: TGCAGCGTTGAAACTCTGAACACTGAAGCTTTCTTT